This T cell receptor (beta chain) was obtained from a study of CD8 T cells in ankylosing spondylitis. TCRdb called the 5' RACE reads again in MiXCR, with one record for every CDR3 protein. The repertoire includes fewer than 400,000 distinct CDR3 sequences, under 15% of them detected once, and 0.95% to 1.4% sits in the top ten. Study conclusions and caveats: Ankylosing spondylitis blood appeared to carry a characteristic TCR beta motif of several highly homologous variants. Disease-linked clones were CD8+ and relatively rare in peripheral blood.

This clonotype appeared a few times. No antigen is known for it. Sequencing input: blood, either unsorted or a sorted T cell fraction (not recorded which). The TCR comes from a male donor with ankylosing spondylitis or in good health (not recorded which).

Here the CDR3 reads CSVSLGVNTEAFF. The CDR3 DNA reads as TGCAGCGTTTCGTTAGGGGTAAACACTGAAGCTTTCTTT. The genes are TRBV29-1 and TRBJ1-1; tentative D call: TRBD1 (5 bases). Germline V CDR1 and CDR2: SQVTM, ANQGSEA. The V and J ends lost 5 bases and 2 bases respectively, with 12 bases between them. This CDR3 contains 13 residues.